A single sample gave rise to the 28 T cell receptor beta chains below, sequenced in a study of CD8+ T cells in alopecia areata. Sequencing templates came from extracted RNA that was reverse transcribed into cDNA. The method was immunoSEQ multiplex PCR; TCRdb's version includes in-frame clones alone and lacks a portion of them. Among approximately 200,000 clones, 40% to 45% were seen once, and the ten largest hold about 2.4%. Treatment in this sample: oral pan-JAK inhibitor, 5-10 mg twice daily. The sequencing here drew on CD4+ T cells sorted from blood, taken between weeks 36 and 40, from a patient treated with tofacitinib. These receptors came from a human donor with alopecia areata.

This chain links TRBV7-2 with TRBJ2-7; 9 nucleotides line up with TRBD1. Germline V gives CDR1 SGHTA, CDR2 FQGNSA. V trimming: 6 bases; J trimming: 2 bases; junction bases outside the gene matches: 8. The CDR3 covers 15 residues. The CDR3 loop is CASRKPGTGPYEQYF. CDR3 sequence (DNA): TGTGCCAGCAGGAAACCCGGGACAGGGCCCTACGAGCAGTACTTC. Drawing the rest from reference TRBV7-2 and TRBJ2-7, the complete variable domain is GAGVSQSPSNKVTEKGKDVELRCDPISGHTALYWYRQSLGQGLEFLIYFQGNSAPDKSGLPSDRFSAERTGGSVSTLTIQRTQQEDSAVYLCASRKPGTGPYEQYFGPGTRLTVT.

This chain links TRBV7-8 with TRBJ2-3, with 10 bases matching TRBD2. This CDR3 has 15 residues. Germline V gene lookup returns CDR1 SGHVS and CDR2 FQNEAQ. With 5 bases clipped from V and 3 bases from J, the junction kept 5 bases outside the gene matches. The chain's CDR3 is CASSPSGRGTDTQYF. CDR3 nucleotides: TGTGCCAGCAGCCCGAGCGGGAGGGGAACAGATACGCAGTATTTT.

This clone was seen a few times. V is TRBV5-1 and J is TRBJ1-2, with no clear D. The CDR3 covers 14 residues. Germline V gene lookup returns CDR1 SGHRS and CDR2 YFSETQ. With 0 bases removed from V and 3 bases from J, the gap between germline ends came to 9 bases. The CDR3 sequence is CASSLDAGDYGYTF. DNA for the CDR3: TGCGCCAGCAGCTTGGATGCGGGTGACTATGGCTACACCTTC.

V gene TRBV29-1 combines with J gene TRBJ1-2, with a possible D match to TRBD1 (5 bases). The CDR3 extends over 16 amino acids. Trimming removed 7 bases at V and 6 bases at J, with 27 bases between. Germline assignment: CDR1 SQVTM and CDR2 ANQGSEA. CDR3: CSASPGALTASDGYTF. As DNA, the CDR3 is TGCAGCGCCTCCCCCGGGGCTCTTACCGCGAGCGATGGCTACACCTTC.

CDR3 DNA: TGTGCCAGCAGCCCCGGCCCCTCCTATGGCTACACCTTC. Translation gives CASSPGPSYGYTF. J is TRBJ1-2 and V is TRBV7-2, with D unclear. The germline V and J ends were trimmed by 5 bases and 4 bases, with 11 bases remaining between them. This CDR3 comprises 13 residues. Germline values: CDR1 SGHTA, CDR2 FQGNSA.

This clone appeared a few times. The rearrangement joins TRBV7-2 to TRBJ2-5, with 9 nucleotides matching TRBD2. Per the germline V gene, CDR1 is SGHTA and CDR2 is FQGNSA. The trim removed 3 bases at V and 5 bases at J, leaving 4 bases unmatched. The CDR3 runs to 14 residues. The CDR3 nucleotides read TGTGCCAGCAGCTTCGCGGGAGGGGTGGAGACCCAGTACTTC. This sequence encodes CASSFAGGVETQYF.

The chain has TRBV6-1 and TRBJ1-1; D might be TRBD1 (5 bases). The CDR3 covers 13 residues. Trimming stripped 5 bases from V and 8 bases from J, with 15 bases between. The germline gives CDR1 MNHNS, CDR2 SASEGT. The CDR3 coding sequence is TGTGCCAGCAGTCCCCCGGGGGTCGCCGAAGCTTTCTTT. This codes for CASSPPGVAEAFF.

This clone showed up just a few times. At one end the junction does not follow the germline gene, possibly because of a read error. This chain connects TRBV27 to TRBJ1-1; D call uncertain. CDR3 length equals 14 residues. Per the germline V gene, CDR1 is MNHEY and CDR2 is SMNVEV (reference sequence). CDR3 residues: CASPSLGRNSEAFF. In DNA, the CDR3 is TGTGCCAGCCCCTCTTTAGGGCGGAACTCTGAAGCTTTCTTT.

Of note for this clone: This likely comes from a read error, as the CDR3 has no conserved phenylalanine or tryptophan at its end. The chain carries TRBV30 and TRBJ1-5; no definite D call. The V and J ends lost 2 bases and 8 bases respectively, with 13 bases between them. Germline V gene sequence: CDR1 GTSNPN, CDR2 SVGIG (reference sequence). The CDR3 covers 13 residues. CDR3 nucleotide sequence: TGTGCCTGGAGTAATAAAGGGATGAAGCCCCAGCATCTT. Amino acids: CAWSNKGMKPQHL.

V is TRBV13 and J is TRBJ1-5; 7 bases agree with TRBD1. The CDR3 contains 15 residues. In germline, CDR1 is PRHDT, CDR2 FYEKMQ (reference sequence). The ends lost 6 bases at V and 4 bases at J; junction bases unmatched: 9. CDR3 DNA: TGTGCCAGCAGTCGCGGGGGACAGAAAAATCAGCCCCAGCATTTT. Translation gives CASSRGGQKNQPQHF.

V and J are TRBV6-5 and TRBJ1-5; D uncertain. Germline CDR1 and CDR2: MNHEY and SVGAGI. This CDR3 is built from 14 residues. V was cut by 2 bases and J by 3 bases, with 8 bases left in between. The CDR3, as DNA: TGTGCCAGCAGTTACGGTCCGATCAATCAGCCCCAGCATTTT. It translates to CASSYGPINQPQHF.

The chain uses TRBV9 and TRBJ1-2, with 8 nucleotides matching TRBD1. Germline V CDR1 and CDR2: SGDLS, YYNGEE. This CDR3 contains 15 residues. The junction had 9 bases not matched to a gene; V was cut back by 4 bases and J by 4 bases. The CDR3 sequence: CASSPRTGIGYGYTF. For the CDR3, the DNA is TGTGCCAGCAGCCCCCGGACAGGGATAGGCTATGGCTACACCTTC.

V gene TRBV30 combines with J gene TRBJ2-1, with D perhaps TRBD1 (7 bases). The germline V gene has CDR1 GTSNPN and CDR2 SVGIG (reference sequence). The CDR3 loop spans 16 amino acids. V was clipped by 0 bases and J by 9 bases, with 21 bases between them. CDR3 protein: CAWSVQGTQGLLEQFF. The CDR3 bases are TGTGCCTGGAGTGTACAGGGGACGCAGGGACTTCTTGAGCAGTTCTTC.

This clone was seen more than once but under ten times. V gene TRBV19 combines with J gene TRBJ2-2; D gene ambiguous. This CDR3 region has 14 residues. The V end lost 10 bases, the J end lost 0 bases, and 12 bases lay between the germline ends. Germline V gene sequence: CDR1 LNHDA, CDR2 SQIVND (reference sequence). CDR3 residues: CATRRAANTGELFF. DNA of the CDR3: TGTGCCACTCGACGGGCTGCGAACACCGGGGAGCTGTTTTTT.

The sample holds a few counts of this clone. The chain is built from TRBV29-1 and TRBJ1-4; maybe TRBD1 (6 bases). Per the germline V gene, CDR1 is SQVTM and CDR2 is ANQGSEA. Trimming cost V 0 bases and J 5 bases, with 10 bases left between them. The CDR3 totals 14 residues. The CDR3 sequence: CSVEDGQGNEKLFF. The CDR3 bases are TGCAGCGTTGAAGATGGGCAGGGGAATGAAAAACTGTTTTTT.

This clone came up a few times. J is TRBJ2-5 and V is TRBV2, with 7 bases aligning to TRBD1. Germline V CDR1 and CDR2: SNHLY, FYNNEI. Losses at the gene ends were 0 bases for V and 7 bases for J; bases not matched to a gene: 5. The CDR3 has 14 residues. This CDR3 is CASSEALKGATQYF. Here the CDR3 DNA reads TGTGCCAGCAGTGAAGCTCTGAAGGGGGCGACCCAGTACTTC.

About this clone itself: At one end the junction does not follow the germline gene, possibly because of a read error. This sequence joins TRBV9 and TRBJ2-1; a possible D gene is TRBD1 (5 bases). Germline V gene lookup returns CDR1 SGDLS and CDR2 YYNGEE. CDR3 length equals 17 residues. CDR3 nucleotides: TGTGCCAGCAGCGCCCGCCCCAGGGCCCAAGCCTACAATAAGCAGTTCTTC. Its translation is CASSARPRAQAYNKQFF.

CDR3 region: CSVPGTSGSTDTQYF. The CDR3 DNA reads TGCAGCGTTCCTGGGACTAGCGGGAGCACAGATACGCAGTATTTT. The J gene is TRBJ2-3, the V gene TRBV29-1; 12 bases line up with TRBD2. The CDR3 is made up of 15 amino acids. V trimming: 5 bases; J trimming: 0 bases; junction bases outside the gene matches: 3. Germline values: CDR1 SQVTM, CDR2 ANQGSEA.

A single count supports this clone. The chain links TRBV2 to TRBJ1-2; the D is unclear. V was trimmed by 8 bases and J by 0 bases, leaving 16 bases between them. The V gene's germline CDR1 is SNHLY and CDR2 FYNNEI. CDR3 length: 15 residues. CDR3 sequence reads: CASAGGVTANYGYTF. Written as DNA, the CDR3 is TGTGCCAGCGCCGGCGGGGTGACGGCTAACTATGGCTACACCTTC.

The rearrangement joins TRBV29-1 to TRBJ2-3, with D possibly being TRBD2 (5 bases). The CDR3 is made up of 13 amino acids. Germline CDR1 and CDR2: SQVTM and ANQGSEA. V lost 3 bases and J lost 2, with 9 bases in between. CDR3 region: CSVDQEVTDTQYF. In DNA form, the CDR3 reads TGCAGCGTTGATCAGGAGGTCACAGATACGCAGTATTTT.

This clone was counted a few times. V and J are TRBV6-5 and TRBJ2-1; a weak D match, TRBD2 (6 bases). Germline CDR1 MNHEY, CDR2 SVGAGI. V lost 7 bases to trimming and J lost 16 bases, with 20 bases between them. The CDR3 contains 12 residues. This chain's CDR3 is CASIHTTGELFF. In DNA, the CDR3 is TGTGCCAGCATTCACACAACGGGGGAACTATTCTTC.

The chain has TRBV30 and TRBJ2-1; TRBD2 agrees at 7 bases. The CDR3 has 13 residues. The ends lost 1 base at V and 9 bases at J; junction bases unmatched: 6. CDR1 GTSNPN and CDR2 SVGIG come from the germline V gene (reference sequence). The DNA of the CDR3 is TGTGCCTGGAGTGGACTAGCTTCTGGTGAGCAGTTCTTC. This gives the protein CAWSGLASGEQFF.

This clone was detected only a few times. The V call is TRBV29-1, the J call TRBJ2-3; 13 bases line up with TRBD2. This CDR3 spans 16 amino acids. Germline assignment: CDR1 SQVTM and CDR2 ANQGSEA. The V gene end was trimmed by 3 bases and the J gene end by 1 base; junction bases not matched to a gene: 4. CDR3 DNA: TGCAGCGTTGATGGGACTAGCGGGACAGGCACAGATACGCAGTATTTT. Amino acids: CSVDGTSGTGTDTQYF.

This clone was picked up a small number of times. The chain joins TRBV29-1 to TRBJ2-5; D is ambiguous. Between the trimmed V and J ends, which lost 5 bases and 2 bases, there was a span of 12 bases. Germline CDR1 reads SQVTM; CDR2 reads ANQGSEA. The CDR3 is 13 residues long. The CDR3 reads CSVLGNAQETQYF. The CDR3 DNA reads TGCAGCGTTTTAGGGAACGCTCAAGAGACCCAGTACTTC.

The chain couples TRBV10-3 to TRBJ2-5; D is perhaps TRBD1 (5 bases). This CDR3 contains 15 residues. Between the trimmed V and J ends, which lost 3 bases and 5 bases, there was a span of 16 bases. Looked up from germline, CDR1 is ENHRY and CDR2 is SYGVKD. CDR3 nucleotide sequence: TGTGCCATCAGTGATGGAAGGACACCGGTGGAGACCCAGTACTTC. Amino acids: CAISDGRTPVETQYF.

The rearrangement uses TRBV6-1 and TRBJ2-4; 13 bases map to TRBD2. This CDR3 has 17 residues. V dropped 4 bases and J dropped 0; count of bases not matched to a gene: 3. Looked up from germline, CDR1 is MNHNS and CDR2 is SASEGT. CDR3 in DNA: TGTGCCAGCAGTGGGGGACTAGCGGGGCTAGCCAAAAACATTCAGTACTTC. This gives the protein CASSGGLAGLAKNIQYF.

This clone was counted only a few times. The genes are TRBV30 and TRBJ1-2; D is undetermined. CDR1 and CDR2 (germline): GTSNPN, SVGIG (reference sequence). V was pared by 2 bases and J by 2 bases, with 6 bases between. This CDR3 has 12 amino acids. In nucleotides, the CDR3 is TGTGCCTGGAGTAGGGTGAACTATGGCTACACCTTC. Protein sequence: CAWSRVNYGYTF.

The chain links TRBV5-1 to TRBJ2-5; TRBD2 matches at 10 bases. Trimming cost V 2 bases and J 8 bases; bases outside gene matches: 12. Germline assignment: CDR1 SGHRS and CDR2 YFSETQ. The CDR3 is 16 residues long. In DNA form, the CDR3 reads TGCGCCAGCAGCTTAACCCCGGGGACTAGCGCCGAAACCCAGTACTTC. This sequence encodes CASSLTPGTSAETQYF.